This TCR beta chain was captured by sequencing in a study of vaccination effects on CD4 cells after COVID-19. About the study: Post-vaccine sample collection fell at a median of 72 days after the second dose.

Findings of the study overall: Marked clonal contraction of infection- and vaccine-induced clones was seen late after vaccination.

V lost 4 bases to trimming and J lost 4 bases; unmatched junction nucleotides: 4. Germline V CDR1 and CDR2: MNHEY, SVGAGI. The CDR3 has 14 residues. Using viral peptide pools, the ViraFEST assay grew out antigen-specific CD4+ T cells prior to sequencing. Having been cultured for less than 13 days, the cells underwent CD4+ T cell isolation. Two-dose BNT162b2 or mRNA-1273 vaccination was given to participants. None of the vaccinated had previously contracted SARS-CoV-2, and their nucleocapsid antibodies tested negative. To note about this clone: Its antigen remains unidentified.

Method: immunoSEQ multiplex PCR; TCRdb's copy keeps in-frame clones and lacks some. Here the sample spans under 80,000 clones, about 80% being singletons. The specimen was CD4+ T cells from PBMCs cultured with HCoV-229E spike peptides, collected after COVID-19 vaccination. The receptor was isolated from a human donor who received a COVID-19 vaccine. The chain links TRBV6-5 to TRBJ1-1; 9 positions match TRBD1. DNA for the CDR3: TGTGCCAGCAGTTCCCCGACAGGGGGCACTGAAGCTTTCTTT. This sequence encodes CASSSPTGGTEAFF.